This entry features one T cell receptor beta chain sequence. The CDR3 loop spans 14 amino acids. The germline V gene encodes CDR1 SGHTA and CDR2 FQGNSA. Trimming took 2 bases from V and 5 from J, leaving 12 bases between them. This entry belongs to a study of blood T cell repertoires in COVID-19. Overall study context: T cells, B-cell-depleted T cells, or PBMCs supplied cDNA or gDNA.

Per the original data handling: Quantification of nucleated cells was approximated via reference gene primer amplification. Data came from immunoSEQ multiplex PCR; TCRdb stores just in-frame clones and leaves some out. The D gene and trimming were derived from the DNA, and the V and J assignments and clone size from that table. The sample has fewer than 250,000 clones, approximately 80% seen once. Researchers sorted participants into cohorts using their self-reported clinical history. The sequenced material came from PBMCs or T cells enriched from blood (not recorded which). This clonotype was obtained from a woman between 40 and 50 years old with acute COVID-19. The rearrangement links TRBV7-2 to TRBJ2-5; tentatively, D is TRBD2 (5 bases). CDR3 loop: CASSLRPTGETQYF. CDR3 in DNA: TGTGCCAGCAGCTTACGACCCACGGGGGAGACCCAGTACTTC.